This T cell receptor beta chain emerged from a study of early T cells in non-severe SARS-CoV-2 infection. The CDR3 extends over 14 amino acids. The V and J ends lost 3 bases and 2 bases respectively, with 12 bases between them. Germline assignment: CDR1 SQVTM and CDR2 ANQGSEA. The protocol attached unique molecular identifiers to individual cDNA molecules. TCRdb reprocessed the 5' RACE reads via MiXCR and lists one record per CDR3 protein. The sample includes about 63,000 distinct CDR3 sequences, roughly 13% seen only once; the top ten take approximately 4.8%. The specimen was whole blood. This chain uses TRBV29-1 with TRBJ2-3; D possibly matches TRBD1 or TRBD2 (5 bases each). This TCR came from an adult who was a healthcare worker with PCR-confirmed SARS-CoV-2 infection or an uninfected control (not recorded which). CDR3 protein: CSVDPGTPTDTQYF. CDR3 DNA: TGCAGCGTTGATCCAGGGACCCCCACAGATACGCAGTATTTT.